This TCR beta chain was identified during a study of cytomegalovirus exposure and HLA in healthy donors. Study-level results: The authors considered a cluster of highly shared sequence variants likely to be a sequencing artifact. In a later analysis, DRB1 alleles had the most associated TCRs; HLA-C alleles the fewest.

The ends lost 3 bases at V and 5 bases at J; junction bases unmatched: 9. The CDR3 contains 16 residues. The germline CDR1 and CDR2 sequences are MNHEY and SMNVEV (reference sequence). A multiplex PCR was run with 60 Vbeta primers and 13 Jbeta primers. Some clones are missing from TCRdb's copy, which holds only in-frame ones; the method was immunoSEQ multiplex PCR. The sample records 85,000 to 120,000 clones, around four fifths being singletons. This clone occurred a few times. Its antigen remains unknown. The chain links TRBV27 to TRBJ2-2; 7 bases line up with TRBD2. Sequenced sample: PBMCs. This clonotype originated in a man aged 35 to 55 in good health and CMV-seronegative. DNA for the CDR3: TGTGCCAGCAGTTTTCACGCCTCGGGAGGAACCGGGGAGCTGTTTTTT. It yields the protein CASSFHASGGTGELFF.